The 5 T cell receptor beta chains given below trace back to one sample, sequenced in a study of patients and donors after allogeneic stem cell transplantation. A single record per CDR3 protein comes from TCRdb applying MiXCR to the RT-PCR reads. Altogether 920,000 or so distinct CDR3 sequences are present, approximately 19% being singletons, with the ten largest covering approximately 5.9%. Material: blood, either unsorted or a sorted T cell fraction (not recorded which). The origin of the receptors is a human donor who was either an allogeneic HSCT recipient or a stem cell or donor lymphocyte infusion donor (not recorded which). It is not recorded whose cells these are; they may come from a transplant donor.

This clonotype showed up just a few times. J is TRBJ2-7 and V is TRBV10-3, with a tentative D call TRBD2 (6 bases). This CDR3 has 14 residues. V gave up 7 bases and J gave up 0 bases, with 13 bases separating them. Germline V gives CDR1 ENHRY, CDR2 SYGVKD. DNA for the CDR3: TGTGCCATCACCGGGACTCGAAACTCCTACGAGCAGTACTTC. As protein: CAITGTRNSYEQYF.

At least ten counts were recorded for this clonotype. J is TRBJ2-4 and V is TRBV25-1; D ambiguous. Trimming removed 3 bases at V and 0 bases at J, with 6 bases between. The length of the CDR3 is 14 residues. Looked up from germline, CDR1 is MGHDK and CDR2 is SYGVNS. CDR3 sequence: CASSDRLAKNIQYF. As DNA, the CDR3 is TGTGCCAGCAGTGATCGATTAGCCAAAAACATTCAGTACTTC.

There are many counts of this clonotype. V is TRBV12-3 or TRBV12-4 and J is TRBJ1-3; D is unresolved. The CDR3 is 13 amino acids. Trimming took 3 bases from V and 0 from J, leaving 3 bases between them. The CDR3 here is CASSFGSGNTIYF. The CDR3 nucleotides read TGTGCCAGCAGTTTTGGCTCTGGAAACACCATATATTTT.

This sequence joins TRBV20-1 and TRBJ2-3; D is possibly TRBD1 (6 bases). V lost 8 bases to trimming and J lost 0 bases, with 9 bases between them. The CDR3 has 12 amino acids. Germline CDR1 reads DFQATT; CDR2 reads SNEGSKA (reference sequence). The CDR3 is CSRRGSTDTQYF. The DNA for the CDR3 is TGCAGTCGCAGGGGAAGCACAGATACGCAGTATTTT.

This clonotype was detected only a few times. The chain links TRBV20-1 to TRBJ2-3, with D possibly matching TRBD1 (6 bases). This CDR3 spans 15 amino acids. Germline values: CDR1 DFQATT, CDR2 SNEGSKA (reference sequence). V dropped 6 bases and J dropped 1 base, with 17 bases sitting between them. The CDR3 region has the DNA TGCAGTGCACCCCCCGGGACAATCGGCACAGATACGCAGTATTTT. It yields the protein CSAPPGTIGTDTQYF.